The 9 T cell receptor beta chains listed next were all sequenced from one sample in a study of neurological immune-mediated disorders. TCRdb fed the 5' RACE reads into MiXCR, producing one record per CDR3 protein. The sample shows about 43,000 distinct CDR3 sequences, 10% to 15% of them seen only once. Sequencing input: PBMCs. The receptors stem from a female donor in good health.

There are many counts of this clonotype. V usage is TRBV20-1 and J usage is TRBJ2-7; no firm D call. Per the germline V gene, CDR1 is DFQATT and CDR2 is SNEGSKA (reference sequence). CDR3 size: 15 residues. V was shortened by 3 bases and J by 0 bases, with 15 bases between the two germline ends. CDR3 protein: CSASDPSGSSYEQYF. The CDR3 DNA reads as TGCAGTGCTAGTGATCCATCCGGAAGCTCCTACGAGCAGTACTTC.

This clonotype was seen many times. The chain employs TRBV3-1 and TRBJ1-1; no definite D call. Trimming took off 2 bases at V and 3 bases at J, with 13 bases between the two ends. The CDR3 loop spans 15 amino acids. Germline V gene sequence: CDR1 LGHDT, CDR2 YNNKEL (reference sequence). The CDR3 loop is CASSQRNGYDTEAFF. The CDR3 DNA reads as TGTGCCAGCAGCCAAAGGAACGGGTACGACACTGAAGCTTTCTTT. Supplemented by reference TRBV3-1 and TRBJ1-1, the full variable domain reads DTAVSQTPKYLVTQMGNDKSIKCEQNLGHDTMYWYKQDSKKFLKIMFSYNNKELIINETVPNRFSPKSPDKAHLNLHINSLELGDSAVYFCASSQRNGYDTEAFFGQGTRLTVV.

This clonotype has ten or more counts. Here the CDR3 DNA reads TGTGCCAGCCAAGAGCAGGCCCGACATAGCAATCAGCCCCAGCATTTT. It translates to CASQEQARHSNQPQHF. This chain joins TRBV7-2 and TRBJ1-5; D is unclear. The CDR3 spans 16 residues. The germline V gene encodes CDR1 SGHTA and CDR2 FQGNSA. The ends were cut back, 8 bases at V and 0 bases at J, with 17 bases in the middle.

The table lists this clonotype with many counts. Mismatch with germline at one junction end may stem from a read error. This chain uses TRBV7-7 with TRBJ1-4; D might be TRBD1 (6 bases). Germline CDR1 SSHAT, CDR2 FNYEAQ (reference sequence). The CDR3 sequence is 15 residues long. CDR3 sequence: CASSSGGRTNEKLFF. As DNA, the CDR3 is TGTGCTAGCAGCTCGGGGGGGCGGACTAATGAAAAACTGTTTTTT.

This clonotype was seen at least ten times. The V and J genes are TRBV7-9 and TRBJ1-1; 10 nucleotides align to TRBD1. Germline CDR1 and CDR2: SEHNR and FQNEAQ (reference sequence). Trimming removed 5 bases from V and 7 bases from J; junction bases left unmatched: 13. This CDR3 is 16 amino acids long. This chain's CDR3 is CASSPGTGEAGGEAFF. The CDR3 nucleotides are TGTGCCAGCAGCCCAGGGACAGGGGAGGCCGGGGGTGAAGCTTTCTTT.

This clonotype was recorded a few times. This rearrangement joins TRBV11-2 to TRBJ2-2; D remains ambiguous. Trimming took off 6 bases at V and 0 bases at J, with 5 bases between the two ends. The germline CDR1 and CDR2 sequences are SGHAT and FQNNGV. The CDR3 sequence is 13 residues long. The CDR3 reads CASSTTNTGELFF. CDR3 nucleotides: TGTGCCAGCAGTACTACGAACACCGGGGAGCTGTTTTTT.

The rearrangement uses TRBV6-2 or TRBV6-3 and TRBJ2-1, with 9 bases matching TRBD1. Germline V gives CDR1 MNHEY, CDR2 SVGEGT. The CDR3 extends over 14 amino acids. The DNA of the CDR3 is TGTGGCAGAAAACCGGGACAGGGAATCGGGGAGCAGTTCTTC. Amino acid sequence: CGRKPGQGIGEQFF.

The genes are TRBV11-2 and TRBJ1-2, with D hard to call. The CDR3 contains 17 residues. Germline CDR1 reads SGHAT; CDR2 reads FQNNGV. V was clipped by 0 bases and J by 1 base, with 15 bases between them. The chain's CDR3 is CASSLDRAAEINYGYTF. The CDR3 DNA is TGTGCCAGCAGCTTAGATCGGGCAGCCGAAATTAACTATGGCTACACCTTC. Full variable domain (remainder filled in from reference TRBV11-2 and TRBJ1-2): EAGVAQSPRYKIIEKRQSVAFWCNPISGHATLYWYQQILGQGPKLLIQFQNNGVVDDSQLPKDRFSAERLKGVDSTLKIQPAKLEDSAVYLCASSLDRAAEINYGYTFGSGTRLTVV.

The CDR3 DNA follows: TGCGCCAGCAGCTTGCCCTTGACAGGGGCGCTAGCTAACTATGGCTACACCTTC. It specifies CASSLPLTGALANYGYTF. The chain joins TRBV5-1 to TRBJ1-2; TRBD1 aligns across 8 bases. Germline V gives CDR1 SGHRS, CDR2 YFSETQ. The junction had 11 bases not matched to a gene; V was cut back by 1 base and J by 0 bases. The CDR3 covers 18 residues.